This TCR beta chain was identified in a study of cytomegalovirus exposure and HLA in healthy donors. PCR primers comprised 60 Vbeta and 13 Jbeta primers. Data came from immunoSEQ multiplex PCR; TCRdb stores just in-frame clones and leaves some out. The table records 75,000 to 100,000 clones, approximately 79% of them present only once. Study-wide points: Earlier results showed most TCR beta V segments being productive about 87% or about 30% of the time. A later analysis reportedly found fewer N-insertions in an Asian-associated ancestry cluster than the approximately 670-donor mean.

A note on this clone: What it binds is unknown.

The source is a male donor in good health and CMV-seronegative. Sequenced input: PBMCs.

CDR3 in amino acids: CASSHLVRPEHSPLHF. The DNA of the CDR3 is TGTGCCAGCAGCCATCTAGTGAGGCCTGAACATTCACCCCTCCACTTT. The chain recombines TRBV6-6 with TRBJ1-6; D unclear. The V end was cut by 6 bases, the J end by 8 bases, with 20 bases between. Germline V gene sequence: CDR1 MNHNY, CDR2 SVGAGI (reference sequence). This CDR3 comprises 16 residues.